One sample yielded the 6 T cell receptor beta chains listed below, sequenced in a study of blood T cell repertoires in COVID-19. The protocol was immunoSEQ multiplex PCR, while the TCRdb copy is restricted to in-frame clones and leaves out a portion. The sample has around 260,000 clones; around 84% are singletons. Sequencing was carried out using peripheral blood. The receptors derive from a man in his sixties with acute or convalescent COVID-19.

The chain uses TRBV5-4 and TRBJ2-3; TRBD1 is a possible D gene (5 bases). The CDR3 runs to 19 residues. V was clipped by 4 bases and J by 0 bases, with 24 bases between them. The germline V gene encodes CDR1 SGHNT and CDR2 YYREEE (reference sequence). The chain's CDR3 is CASSKGGGAQSPSTDTQYF. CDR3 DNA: TGTGCCAGCAGCAAGGGCGGTGGGGCCCAGAGCCCTAGCACAGATACGCAGTATTTT.

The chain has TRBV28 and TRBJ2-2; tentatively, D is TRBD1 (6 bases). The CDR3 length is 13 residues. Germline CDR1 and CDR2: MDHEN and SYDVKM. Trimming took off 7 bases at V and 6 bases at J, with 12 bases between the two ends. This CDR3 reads CASTAQGAGELFF. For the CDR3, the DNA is TGTGCCAGCACCGCACAGGGTGCCGGGGAGCTGTTTTTT.

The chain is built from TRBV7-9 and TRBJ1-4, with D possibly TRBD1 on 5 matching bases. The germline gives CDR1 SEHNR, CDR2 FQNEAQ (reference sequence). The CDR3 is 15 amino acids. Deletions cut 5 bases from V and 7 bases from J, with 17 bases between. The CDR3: CASSPGWQGGEKLFF. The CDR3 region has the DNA TGTGCCAGCAGCCCCGGTTGGCAGGGAGGTGAAAAACTGTTTTTT.

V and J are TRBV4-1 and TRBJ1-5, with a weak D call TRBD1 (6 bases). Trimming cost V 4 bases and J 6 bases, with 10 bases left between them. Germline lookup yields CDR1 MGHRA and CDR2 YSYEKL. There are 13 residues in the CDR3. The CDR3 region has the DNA TGCGCCAGCAGCCCCGAAGGGGGTCAGCCCCAGCATTTT. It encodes CASSPEGGQPQHF.

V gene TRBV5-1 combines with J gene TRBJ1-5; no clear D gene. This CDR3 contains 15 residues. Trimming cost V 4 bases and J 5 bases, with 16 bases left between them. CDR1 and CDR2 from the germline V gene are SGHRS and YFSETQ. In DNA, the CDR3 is TGCGCCAGCAGCCCGACACCGGGAAGGGATCAGCCCCAGCATTTT. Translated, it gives CASSPTPGRDQPQHF.

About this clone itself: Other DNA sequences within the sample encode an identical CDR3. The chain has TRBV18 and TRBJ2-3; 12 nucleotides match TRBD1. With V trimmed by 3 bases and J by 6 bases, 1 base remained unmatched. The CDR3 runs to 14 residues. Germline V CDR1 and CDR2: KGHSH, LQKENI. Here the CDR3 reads CASSPGQGADTQYF. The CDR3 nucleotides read TGTGCCAGCTCACCGGGACAGGGGGCTGATACGCAGTATTTT.